This TCR beta chain was sequenced in a study of T-cell reconstitution after alpha-beta-depleted transplantation in children. The study, taken as a whole, reports: Reports say that about two months after transplant, the alpha-beta T cells came out of several hundred graft clones that had expanded. Most T-cell counts and diversity one year after the transplant came from T cells that were newly produced. Some patients owed their high day-60 TCRbeta diversity to surviving recipient T cells and thymic progenitors.

This sample's TCRbeta library carried unique molecular identifier barcodes. In TCRdb, the PCR reads were re-called with MiXCR into one record per CDR3 protein. The sample consists of approximately 170,000 distinct CDR3 sequences, approximately 12% of them appearing once. This clonotype was seen repeatedly, ten times or more. Its antigen is as yet unknown. V was shortened by 0 bases and J by 2 bases, with 9 bases between the two germline ends. The CDR3 covers 14 residues. Germline V CDR1 and CDR2: SGHRS, YFSETQ. The starting material was PBMCs, obtained before TCRalphabeta/CD19-depleted stem cell transplant. This TCR derives from a boy younger than 10 with acute myeloid leukemia, due to receive a stem cell transplant. The chain uses TRBV5-1 and TRBJ2-7; maybe TRBD1 (5 bases). DNA for the CDR3: TGCGCCAGCAGCTTGGATGCAGGGACCTACGAGCAGTACGTC. Translation: CASSLDAGTYEQYV.